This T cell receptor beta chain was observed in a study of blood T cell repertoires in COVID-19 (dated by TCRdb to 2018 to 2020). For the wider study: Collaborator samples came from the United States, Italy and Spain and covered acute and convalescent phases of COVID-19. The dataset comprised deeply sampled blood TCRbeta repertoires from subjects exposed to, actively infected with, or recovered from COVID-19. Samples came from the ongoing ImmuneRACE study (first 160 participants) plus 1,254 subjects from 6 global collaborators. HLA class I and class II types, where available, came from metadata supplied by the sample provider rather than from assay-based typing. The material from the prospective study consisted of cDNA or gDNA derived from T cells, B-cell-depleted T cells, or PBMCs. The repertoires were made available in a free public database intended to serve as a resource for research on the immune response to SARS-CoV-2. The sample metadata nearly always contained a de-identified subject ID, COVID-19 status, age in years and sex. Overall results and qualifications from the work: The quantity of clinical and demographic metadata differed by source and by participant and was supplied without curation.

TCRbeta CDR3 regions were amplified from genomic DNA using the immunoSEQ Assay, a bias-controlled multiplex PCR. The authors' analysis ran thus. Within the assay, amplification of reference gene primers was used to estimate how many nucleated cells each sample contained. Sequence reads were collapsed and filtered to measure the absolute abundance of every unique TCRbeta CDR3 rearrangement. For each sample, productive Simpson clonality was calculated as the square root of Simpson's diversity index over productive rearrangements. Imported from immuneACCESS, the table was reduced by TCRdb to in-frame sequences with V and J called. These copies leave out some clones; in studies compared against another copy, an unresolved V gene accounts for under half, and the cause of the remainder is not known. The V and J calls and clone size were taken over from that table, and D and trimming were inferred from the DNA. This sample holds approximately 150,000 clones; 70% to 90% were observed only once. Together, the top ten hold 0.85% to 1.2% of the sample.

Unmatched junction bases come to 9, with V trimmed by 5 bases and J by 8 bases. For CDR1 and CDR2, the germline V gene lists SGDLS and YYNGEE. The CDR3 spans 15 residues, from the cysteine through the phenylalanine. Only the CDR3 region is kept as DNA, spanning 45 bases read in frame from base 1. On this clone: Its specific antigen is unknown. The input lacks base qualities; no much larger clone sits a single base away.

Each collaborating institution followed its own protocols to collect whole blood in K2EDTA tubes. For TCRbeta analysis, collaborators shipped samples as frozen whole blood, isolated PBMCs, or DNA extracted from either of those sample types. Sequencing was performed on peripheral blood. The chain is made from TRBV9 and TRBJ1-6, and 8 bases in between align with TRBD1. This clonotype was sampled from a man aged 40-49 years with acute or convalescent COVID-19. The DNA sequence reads TGTGCCAGCAGTACAGGGACAGGCCGGGATTCACCCCTCCACTTT. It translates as CASSTGTGRDSPLHF.